Included here is one T cell receptor (beta chain) sequence, with context. What it recognizes is unknown. Germline V lookup: CDR1 MDHEN, CDR2 SYDVKM. V was pared by 3 bases and J by 8 bases, with 13 bases between. The length of the CDR3 is 14 residues. Sequenced by immunoSEQ multiplex PCR; TCRdb stores in-frame clones only, minus some. The sample has about 400,000 clones; around 89% are singletons. Treatment noted: around 19 received Ad26.COV2.S at low or high dose, single or two shots; roughly five received placebo; per-sample allocation not given. Specimens were obtained on day 63 following the first vaccine or placebo injection. Recruitment in Boston yielded a donor of adult age, 18-55 years. This entry belongs to a study of Ad26.COV2.S vaccination and SARS-CoV-2 variants. Study-level information: Ad26.COV2.S was injected intramuscularly once or twice, 56 days apart. Study-wide findings and caveats: Total T cell responses may have been underestimated by the TCR breadth and depth analyses.

The rearrangement joins TRBV28 to TRBJ1-4; weak D call: TRBD1 (5 bases). The source material was peripheral blood, sampled in a trial of Ad26.COV2.S vaccine versus placebo. This clonotype originated in a person between 18 and 59 years old who received the Ad26.COV2.S COVID-19 vaccine or a placebo. The CDR3 DNA reads as TGTGCCAGCAGTTTGTACAGGCTTAGGGAAAAACTGTTTTTT. Translated: CASSLYRLREKLFF.